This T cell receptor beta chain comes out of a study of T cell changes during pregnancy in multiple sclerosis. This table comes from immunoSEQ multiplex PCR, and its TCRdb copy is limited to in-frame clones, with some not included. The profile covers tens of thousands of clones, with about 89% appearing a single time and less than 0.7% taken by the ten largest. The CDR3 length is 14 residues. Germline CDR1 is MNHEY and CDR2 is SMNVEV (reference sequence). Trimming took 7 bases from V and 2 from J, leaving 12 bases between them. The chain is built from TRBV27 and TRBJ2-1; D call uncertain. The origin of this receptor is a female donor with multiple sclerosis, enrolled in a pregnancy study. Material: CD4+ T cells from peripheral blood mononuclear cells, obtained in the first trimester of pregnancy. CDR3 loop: CASKATTAYNEQFF. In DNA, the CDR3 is TGTGCCAGCAAGGCGACAACAGCCTACAATGAGCAGTTCTTC.